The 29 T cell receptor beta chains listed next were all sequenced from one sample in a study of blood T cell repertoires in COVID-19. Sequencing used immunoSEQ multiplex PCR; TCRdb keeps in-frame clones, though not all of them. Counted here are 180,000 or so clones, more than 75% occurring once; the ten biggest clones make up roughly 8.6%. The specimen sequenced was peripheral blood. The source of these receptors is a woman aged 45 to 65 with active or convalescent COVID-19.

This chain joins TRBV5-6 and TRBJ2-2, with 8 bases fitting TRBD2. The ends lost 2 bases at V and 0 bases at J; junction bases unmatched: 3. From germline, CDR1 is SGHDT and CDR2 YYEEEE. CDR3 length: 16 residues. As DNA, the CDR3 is TGTGCCAGCAGCTTTTATAGCGGGACGAACACCGGGGAGCTGTTTTTT. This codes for CASSFYSGTNTGELFF.

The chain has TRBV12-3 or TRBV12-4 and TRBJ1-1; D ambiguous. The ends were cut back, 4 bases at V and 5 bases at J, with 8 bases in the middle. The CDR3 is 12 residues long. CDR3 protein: CASSSRVTEAFF. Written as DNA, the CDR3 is TGTGCCAGCAGTTCACGGGTTACTGAAGCTTTCTTT.

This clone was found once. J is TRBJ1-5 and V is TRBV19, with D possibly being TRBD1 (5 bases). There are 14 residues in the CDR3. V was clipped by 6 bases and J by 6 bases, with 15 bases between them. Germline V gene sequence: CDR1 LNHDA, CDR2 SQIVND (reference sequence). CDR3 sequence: CASSSLVGRQPQHF. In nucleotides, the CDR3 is TGTGCCAGTAGCAGTCTCGTGGGGCGTCAGCCCCAGCATTTT.

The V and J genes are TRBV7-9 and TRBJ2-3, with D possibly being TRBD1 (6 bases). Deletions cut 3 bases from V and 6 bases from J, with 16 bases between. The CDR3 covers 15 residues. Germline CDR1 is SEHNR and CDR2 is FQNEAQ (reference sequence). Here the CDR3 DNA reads TGTGCCAGCAGCTTGGGGGCCGGTGAGGGCGATACGCAGTATTTT. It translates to CASSLGAGEGDTQYF. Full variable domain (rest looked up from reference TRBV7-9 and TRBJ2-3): DTGVSQNPRHKITKRGQNVTFRCDPISEHNRLYWYRQTLGQGPEFLTYFQNEAQLEKSRLLSDRFSAERPKGSFSTLEIQRTEQGDSAMYLCASSLGAGEGDTQYFGPGTRLTVL.

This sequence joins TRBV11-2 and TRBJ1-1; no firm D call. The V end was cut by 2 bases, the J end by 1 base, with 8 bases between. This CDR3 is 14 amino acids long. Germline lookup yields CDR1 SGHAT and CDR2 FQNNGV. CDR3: CASSLIRQNTEAFF. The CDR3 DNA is TGTGCCAGCAGCTTAATCCGACAGAACACTGAAGCTTTCTTT.

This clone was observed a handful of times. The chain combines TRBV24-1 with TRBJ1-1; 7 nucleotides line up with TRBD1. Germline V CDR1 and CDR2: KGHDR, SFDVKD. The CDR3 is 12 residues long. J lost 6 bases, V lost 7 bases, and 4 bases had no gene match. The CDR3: CATRDRAAEAFF. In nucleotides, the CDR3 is TGTGCCACCAGAGACAGGGCGGCTGAAGCTTTCTTT.

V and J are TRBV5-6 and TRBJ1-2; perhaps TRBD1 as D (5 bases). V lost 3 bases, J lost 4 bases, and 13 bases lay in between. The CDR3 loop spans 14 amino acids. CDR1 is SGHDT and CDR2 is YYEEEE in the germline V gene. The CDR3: CASSSGTHGYGYTF. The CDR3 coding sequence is TGTGCCAGCAGCTCCGGGACTCACGGCTATGGCTACACCTTC.

The CDR3 coding sequence is TGTGCCAGCAGCTTTGACAGTAACACCGGGGAGCTGTTTTTT. This translates into CASSFDSNTGELFF. The V call is TRBV7-8, the J call TRBJ2-2; D may be TRBD1 (5 bases). The CDR3 contains 14 residues. The germline V gene has CDR1 SGHVS and CDR2 FQNEAQ. V lost 3 bases and J 2 bases, leaving 7 bases between the germline ends.

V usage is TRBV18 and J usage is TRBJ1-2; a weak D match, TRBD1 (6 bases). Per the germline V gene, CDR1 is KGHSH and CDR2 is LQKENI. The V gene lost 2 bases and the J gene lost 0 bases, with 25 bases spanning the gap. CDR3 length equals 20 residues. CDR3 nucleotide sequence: TGTGCCAGCTCACCAATGCTGATCCGAAACAGGGACGACTCTAACTATGGCTACACCTTC. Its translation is CASSPMLIRNRDDSNYGYTF.

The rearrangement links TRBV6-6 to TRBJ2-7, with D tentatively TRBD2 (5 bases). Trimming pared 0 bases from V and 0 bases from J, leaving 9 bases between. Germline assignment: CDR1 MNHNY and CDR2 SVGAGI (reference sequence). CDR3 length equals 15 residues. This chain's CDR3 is CASSYSDGVSYEQYF. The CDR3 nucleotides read TGTGCCAGCAGTTACTCGGACGGGGTCTCCTACGAGCAGTACTTC.

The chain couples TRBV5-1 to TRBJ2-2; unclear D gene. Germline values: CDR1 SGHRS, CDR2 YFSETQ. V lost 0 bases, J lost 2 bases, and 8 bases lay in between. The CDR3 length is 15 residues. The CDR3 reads CASSLDPGNTGELFF. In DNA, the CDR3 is TGCGCCAGCAGCTTGGATCCGGGTAACACCGGGGAGCTGTTTTTT.

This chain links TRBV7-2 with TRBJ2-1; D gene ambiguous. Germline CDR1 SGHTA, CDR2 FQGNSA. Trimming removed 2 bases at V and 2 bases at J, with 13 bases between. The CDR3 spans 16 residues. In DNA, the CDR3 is TGTGCCAGCAGCTTAATGCCCCTAAGCGCCTACAATGAGCAGTTCTTC. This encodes CASSLMPLSAYNEQFF. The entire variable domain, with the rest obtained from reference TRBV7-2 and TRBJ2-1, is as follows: GAGVSQSPSNKVTEKGKDVELRCDPISGHTALYWYRQSLGQGLEFLIYFQGNSAPDKSGLPSDRFSAERTGGSVSTLTIQRTQQEDSAVYLCASSLMPLSAYNEQFFGPGTRLTVL.

In nucleotides, the CDR3 is TGTGCCTGGGGACTAGCGGGGGCCACAGATACGCAGTATTTT. As protein: CAWGLAGATDTQYF. The chain combines TRBV30 with TRBJ2-3, with 13 positions matching TRBD2. The CDR3 runs 14 residues. Trimming took 5 bases from V and 2 from J; bases not matched to a gene: 1. In germline, CDR1 is GTSNPN, CDR2 SVGIG (reference sequence).

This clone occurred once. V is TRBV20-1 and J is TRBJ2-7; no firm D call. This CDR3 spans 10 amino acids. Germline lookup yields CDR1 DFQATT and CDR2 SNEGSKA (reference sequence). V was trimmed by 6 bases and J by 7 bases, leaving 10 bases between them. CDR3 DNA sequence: TGCAGTGCGGAGAGATATGAGCAGTACTTC. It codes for CSAERYEQYF.

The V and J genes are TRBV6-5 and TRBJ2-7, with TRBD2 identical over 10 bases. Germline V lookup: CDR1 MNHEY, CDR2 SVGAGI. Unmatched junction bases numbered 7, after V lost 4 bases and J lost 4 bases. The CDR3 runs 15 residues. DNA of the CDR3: TGTGCCAGCAGTTCCGGACAGCGGGAGGGTTACGAGCAGTACTTC. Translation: CASSSGQREGYEQYF.

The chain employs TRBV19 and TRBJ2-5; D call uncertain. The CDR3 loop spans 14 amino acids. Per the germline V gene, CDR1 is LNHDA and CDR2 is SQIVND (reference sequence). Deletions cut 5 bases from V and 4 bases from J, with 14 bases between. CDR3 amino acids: CASSPRQVGETQYF. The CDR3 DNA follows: TGTGCCAGTAGTCCAAGGCAGGTTGGAGAGACCCAGTACTTC.

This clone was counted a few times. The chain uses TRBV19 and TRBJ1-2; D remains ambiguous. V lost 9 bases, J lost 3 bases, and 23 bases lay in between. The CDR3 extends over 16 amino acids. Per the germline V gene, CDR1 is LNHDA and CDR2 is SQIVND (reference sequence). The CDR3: CASSSPGRREDYGYTF. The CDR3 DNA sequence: TGTGCCAGCTCTTCTCCAGGCAGGCGCGAAGACTATGGCTACACCTTC. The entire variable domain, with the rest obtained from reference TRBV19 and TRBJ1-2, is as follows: DGGITQSPKYLFRKEGQNVTLSCEQNLNHDAMYWYRQDPGQGLRLIYYSQIVNDFQKGDIAEGYSVSREKKESFPLTVTSAQKNPTAFYLCASSSPGRREDYGYTFGSGTRLTVV.

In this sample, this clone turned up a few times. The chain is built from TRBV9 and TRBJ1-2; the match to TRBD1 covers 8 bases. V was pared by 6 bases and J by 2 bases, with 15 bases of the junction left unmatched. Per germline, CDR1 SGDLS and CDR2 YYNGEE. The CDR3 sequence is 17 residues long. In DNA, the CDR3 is TGTGCCAGCACGGGGATGGGGCGGGACAGGCGAAACTATGGCTACACCTTC. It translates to CASTGMGRDRRNYGYTF. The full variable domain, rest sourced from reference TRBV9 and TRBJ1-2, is DSGVTQTPKHLITATGQRVTLRCSPRSGDLSVYWYQQSLDQGLQFLIQYYNGEERAKGNILERFSAQQFPDLHSELNLSSLELGDSALYFCASTGMGRDRRNYGYTFGSGTRLTVV.

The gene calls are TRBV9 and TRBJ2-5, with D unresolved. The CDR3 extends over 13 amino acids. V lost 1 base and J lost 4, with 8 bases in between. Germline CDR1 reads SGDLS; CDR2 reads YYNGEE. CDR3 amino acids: CASSVIPLETQYF. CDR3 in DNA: TGTGCCAGCAGCGTAATCCCACTAGAGACCCAGTACTTC.

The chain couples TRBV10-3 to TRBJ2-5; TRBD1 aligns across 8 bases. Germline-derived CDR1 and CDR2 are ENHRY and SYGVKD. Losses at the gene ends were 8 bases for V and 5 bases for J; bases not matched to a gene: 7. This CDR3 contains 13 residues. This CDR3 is CAIAQGAGETQYF. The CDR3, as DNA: TGTGCCATCGCCCAGGGGGCTGGGGAGACCCAGTACTTC.

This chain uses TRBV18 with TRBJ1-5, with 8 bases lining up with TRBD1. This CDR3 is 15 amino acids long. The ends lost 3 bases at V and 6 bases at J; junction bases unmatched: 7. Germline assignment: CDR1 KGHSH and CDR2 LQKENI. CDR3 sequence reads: CASSPTGDRSQPQHF. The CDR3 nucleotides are TGTGCCAGCTCACCGACAGGGGACAGGTCTCAGCCCCAGCATTTT.

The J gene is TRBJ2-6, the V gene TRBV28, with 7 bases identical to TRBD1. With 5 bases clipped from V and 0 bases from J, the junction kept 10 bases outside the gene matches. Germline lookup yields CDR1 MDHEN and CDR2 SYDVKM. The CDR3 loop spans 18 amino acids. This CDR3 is CASSQPGQPNSGANVLTF. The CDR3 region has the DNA TGTGCCAGCAGTCAACCGGGACAGCCTAACTCTGGGGCCAACGTCCTGACTTTC.

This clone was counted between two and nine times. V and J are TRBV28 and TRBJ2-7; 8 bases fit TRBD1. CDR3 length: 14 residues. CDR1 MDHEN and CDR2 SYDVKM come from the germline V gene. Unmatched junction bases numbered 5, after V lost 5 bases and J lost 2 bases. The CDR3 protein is CASSGQGQPYEQYF. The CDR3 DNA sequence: TGTGCCAGCAGTGGACAGGGTCAACCCTACGAGCAGTACTTC.

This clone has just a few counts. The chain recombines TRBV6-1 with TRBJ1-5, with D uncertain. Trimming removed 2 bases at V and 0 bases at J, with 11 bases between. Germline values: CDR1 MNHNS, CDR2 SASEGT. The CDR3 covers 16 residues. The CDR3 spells CASSESTAYSNQPQHF. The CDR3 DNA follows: TGTGCCAGCAGTGAATCCACAGCATATAGCAATCAGCCCCAGCATTTT.

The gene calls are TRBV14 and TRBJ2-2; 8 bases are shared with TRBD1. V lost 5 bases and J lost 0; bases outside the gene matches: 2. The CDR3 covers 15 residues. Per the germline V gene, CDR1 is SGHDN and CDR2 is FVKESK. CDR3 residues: CASSSQGANTGELFF. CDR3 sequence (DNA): TGTGCCAGCAGCTCACAGGGGGCGAACACCGGGGAGCTGTTTTTT.

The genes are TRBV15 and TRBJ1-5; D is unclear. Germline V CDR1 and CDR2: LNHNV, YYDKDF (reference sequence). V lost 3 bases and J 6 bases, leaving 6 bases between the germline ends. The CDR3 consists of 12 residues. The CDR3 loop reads CATSRIGQPQHF. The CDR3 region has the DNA TGTGCCACCAGCAGGATCGGTCAGCCCCAGCATTTT.

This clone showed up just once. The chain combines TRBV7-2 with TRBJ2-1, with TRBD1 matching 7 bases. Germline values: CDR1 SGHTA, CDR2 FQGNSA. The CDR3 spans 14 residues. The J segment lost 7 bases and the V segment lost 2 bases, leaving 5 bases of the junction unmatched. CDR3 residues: CASSLRTGVNEQFF. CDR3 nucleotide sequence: TGTGCCAGCAGCTTAAGGACAGGCGTGAATGAGCAGTTCTTC.

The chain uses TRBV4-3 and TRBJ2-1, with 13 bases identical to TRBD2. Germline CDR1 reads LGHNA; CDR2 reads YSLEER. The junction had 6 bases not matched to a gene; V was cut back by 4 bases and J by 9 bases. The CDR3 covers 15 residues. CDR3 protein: CASSLTSGGLAEQFF. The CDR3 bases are TGCGCCAGCAGCCTGACTAGCGGGGGGTTGGCTGAGCAGTTCTTC.

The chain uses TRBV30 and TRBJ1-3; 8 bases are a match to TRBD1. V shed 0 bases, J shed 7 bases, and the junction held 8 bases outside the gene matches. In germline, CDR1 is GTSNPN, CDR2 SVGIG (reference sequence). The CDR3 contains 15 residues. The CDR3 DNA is TGTGCCTGGAGTGTACTCGGGGGACAGGTTAACACCATATATTTT. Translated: CAWSVLGGQVNTIYF.